This TCR beta chain was recorded in a study of blood T cell repertoires in COVID-19. Background on the study: Researchers got acute and convalescent COVID-19 samples from the United States, Italy and Spain. PBMCs, B-cell-depleted T cells, or T cells were the source of the cDNA or gDNA that made up the material.

CDR3 length: 13 residues. Trimming stripped 8 bases from V and 7 bases from J, with 12 bases between. Per the original data handling: Reference gene primer amplification gave estimated nucleated cell counts. The table came from immunoSEQ multiplex PCR; TCRdb's copy has only in-frame clones and leaves some out. V, J and clone size are those of that table, while D and trimming were read from the DNA. The table lists under 250,000 clones, about four fifths of them singletons, with less than 4.5% in the top ten. The clonotype was recovered from a man aged 50 to 60 with acute or convalescent COVID-19. J is TRBJ2-6 and V is TRBV12-3 or TRBV12-4, with TRBD1 as a possible D gene (6 bases). The sample was peripheral blood. The CDR3 is CASSGQRANVLTF. CDR3 nucleotide sequence: TGTGCCAGCTCGGGACAACGAGCCAACGTCCTGACTTTC.